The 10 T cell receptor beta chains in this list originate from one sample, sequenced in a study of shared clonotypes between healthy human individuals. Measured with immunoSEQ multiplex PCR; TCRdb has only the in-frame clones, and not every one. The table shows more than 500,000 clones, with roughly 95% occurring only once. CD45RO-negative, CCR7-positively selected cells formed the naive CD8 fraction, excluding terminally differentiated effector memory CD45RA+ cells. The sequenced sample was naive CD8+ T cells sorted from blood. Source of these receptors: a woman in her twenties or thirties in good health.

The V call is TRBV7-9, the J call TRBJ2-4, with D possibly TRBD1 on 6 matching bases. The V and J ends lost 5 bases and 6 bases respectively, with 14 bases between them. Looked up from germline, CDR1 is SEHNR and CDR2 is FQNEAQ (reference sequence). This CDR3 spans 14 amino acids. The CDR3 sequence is CASSPRPDRNIQYF. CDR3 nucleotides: TGTGCCAGCAGCCCTCGCCCGGACAGAAACATTCAGTACTTC.

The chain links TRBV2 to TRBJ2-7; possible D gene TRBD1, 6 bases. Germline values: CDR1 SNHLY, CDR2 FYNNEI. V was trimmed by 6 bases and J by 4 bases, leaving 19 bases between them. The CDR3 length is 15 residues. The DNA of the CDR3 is TGTGCCAGCAGGTTGATTGGGACACTAGTTTACGAGCAGTACTTC. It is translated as CASRLIGTLVYEQYF. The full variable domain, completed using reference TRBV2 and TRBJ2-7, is EPEVTQTPSHQVTQMGQEVILRCVPISNHLYFYWYRQILGQKVEFLVSFYNNEISEKSEIFDDQFSVERPDGSNFTLKIRSTKLEDSAMYFCASRLIGTLVYEQYFGPGTRLTVT.

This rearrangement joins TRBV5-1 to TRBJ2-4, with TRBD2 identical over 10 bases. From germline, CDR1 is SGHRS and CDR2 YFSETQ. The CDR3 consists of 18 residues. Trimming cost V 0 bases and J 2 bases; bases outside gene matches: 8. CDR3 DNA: TGCGCCAGCAGCTTGGAAGCTAGCGGGAGTGGTCCCAAAAACATTCAGTACTTC. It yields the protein CASSLEASGSGPKNIQYF.

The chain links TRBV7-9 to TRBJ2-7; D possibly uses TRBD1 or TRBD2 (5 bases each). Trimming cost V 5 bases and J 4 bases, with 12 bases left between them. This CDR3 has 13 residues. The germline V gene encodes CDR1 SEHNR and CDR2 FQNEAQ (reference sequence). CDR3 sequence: CASSPRQRYEQYF. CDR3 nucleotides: TGTGCCAGCAGCCCACGACAGCGGTACGAGCAGTACTTC. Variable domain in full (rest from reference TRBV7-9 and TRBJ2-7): DTGVSQNPRHKITKRGQNVTFRCDPISEHNRLYWYRQTLGQGPEFLTYFQNEAQLEKSRLLSDRFSAERPKGSFSTLEIQRTEQGDSAMYLCASSPRQRYEQYFGPGTRLTVT.

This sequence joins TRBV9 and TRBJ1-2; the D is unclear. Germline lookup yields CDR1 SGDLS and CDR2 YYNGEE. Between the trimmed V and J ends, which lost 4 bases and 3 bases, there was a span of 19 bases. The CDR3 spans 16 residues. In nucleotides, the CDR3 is TGTGCCAGCAGCCCCCGATGGGAACCAAACTACTATGGCTACACCTTC. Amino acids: CASSPRWEPNYYGYTF.

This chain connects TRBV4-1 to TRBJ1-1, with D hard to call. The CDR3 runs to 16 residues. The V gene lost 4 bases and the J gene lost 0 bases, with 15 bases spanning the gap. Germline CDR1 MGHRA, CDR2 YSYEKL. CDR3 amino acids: CASSRRQAALNTEAFF. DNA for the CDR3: TGCGCCAGCAGCCGGAGGCAGGCAGCTTTGAACACTGAAGCTTTCTTT.

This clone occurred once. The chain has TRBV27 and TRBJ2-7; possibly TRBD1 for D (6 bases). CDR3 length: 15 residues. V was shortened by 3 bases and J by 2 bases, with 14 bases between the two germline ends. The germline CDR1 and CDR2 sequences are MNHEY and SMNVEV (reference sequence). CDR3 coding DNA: TGTGCCAGCAGTTTGGGGGCTAGCTTAACCTACGAGCAGTACTTC. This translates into CASSLGASLTYEQYF.

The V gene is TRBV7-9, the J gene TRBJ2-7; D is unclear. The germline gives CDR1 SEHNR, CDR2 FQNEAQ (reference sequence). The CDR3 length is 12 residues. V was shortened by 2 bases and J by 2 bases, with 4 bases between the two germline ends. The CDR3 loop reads CASSLLTYEQYF. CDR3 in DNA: TGTGCCAGCAGCTTATTAACCTACGAGCAGTACTTC. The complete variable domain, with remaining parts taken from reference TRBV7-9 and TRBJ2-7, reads DTGVSQNPRHKITKRGQNVTFRCDPISEHNRLYWYRQTLGQGPEFLTYFQNEAQLEKSRLLSDRFSAERPKGSFSTLEIQRTEQGDSAMYLCASSLLTYEQYFGPGTRLTVT.

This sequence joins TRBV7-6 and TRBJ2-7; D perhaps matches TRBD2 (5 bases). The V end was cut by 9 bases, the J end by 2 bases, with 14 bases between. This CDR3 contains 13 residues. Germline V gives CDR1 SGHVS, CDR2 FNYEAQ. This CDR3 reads CASALGIAYEQYF. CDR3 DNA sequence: TGTGCCAGTGCCCTCGGGATCGCCTACGAGCAGTACTTC. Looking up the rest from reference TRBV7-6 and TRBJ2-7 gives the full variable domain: GAGVSQSPRYKVTKRGQDVALRCDPISGHVSLYWYRQALGQGPEFLTYFNYEAQQDKSGLPNDRFSAERPEGSISTLTIQRTEQRDSAMYRCASALGIAYEQYFGPGTRLTVT.

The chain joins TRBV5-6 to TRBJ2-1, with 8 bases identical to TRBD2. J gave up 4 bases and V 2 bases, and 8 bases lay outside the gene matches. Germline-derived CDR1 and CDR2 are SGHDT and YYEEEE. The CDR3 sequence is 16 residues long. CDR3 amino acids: CASSLPSGYPYNEQFF. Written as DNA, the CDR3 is TGTGCCAGCAGCTTACCTAGCGGGTACCCTTACAATGAGCAGTTCTTC.